These 16 T cell receptor beta chains were sequenced from one sample in a study of Ad26.COV2.S vaccination and SARS-CoV-2 variants. TCRdb keeps only in-frame clones here, not all; method: immunoSEQ multiplex PCR. The sample consists of more than 150,000 clones, approximately 90% of them appearing once. Sequences were derived from peripheral blood, sampled after recovery from COVID-19. The receptor source for this set is a human donor who had recovered from COVID-19.

V is TRBV15 and J is TRBJ1-2; TRBD1 aligns across 11 bases. The CDR3 is made up of 17 amino acids. Germline CDR1 is LNHNV and CDR2 is YYDKDF (reference sequence). The ends lost 3 bases at V and 4 bases at J; junction bases unmatched: 10. CDR3 DNA sequence: TGTGCCACCAGCAGCGCTAAGGGACAGGGGGTGGTCTATGGCTACACCTTC. It is translated as CATSSAKGQGVVYGYTF. The whole variable domain, remainder taken from reference TRBV15 and TRBJ1-2, is DAMVIQNPRYQVTQFGKPVTLSCSQTLNHNVMYWYQQKSSQAPKLLFHYYDKDFNNEADTPDNFQSRRPNTSFCFLDIRSPGLGDTAMYLCATSSAKGQGVVYGYTFGSGTRLTVV.

The rearrangement uses TRBV9 and TRBJ2-1; 9 nucleotides align to TRBD2. CDR3 length equals 16 residues. The germline gives CDR1 SGDLS, CDR2 YYNGEE. Losses at the gene ends were 6 bases for V and 4 bases for J; bases not matched to a gene: 11. CDR3 nucleotides: TGTGCCAGCACCTCCGGGGGCGGGAGGGGGTACAATGAGCAGTTCTTC. Translated, it gives CASTSGGGRGYNEQFF.

The chain uses TRBV25-1 and TRBJ2-5; TRBD1 might be the D (5 bases). The CDR3 has 14 residues. Trimming stripped 2 bases from V and 5 bases from J, with 12 bases between. Germline CDR1 MGHDK, CDR2 SYGVNS. The CDR3 spells CASSEQGFEETQYF. The CDR3 region has the DNA TGTGCCAGCAGTGAACAGGGTTTCGAGGAGACCCAGTACTTC.

The chain is built from TRBV6-1 and TRBJ2-7; D ambiguous. Trimming stripped 1 base from V and 3 bases from J, with 10 bases between. Germline CDR1 and CDR2: MNHNS and SASEGT. The CDR3 consists of 14 residues. In DNA, the CDR3 is TGTGCCAGCAGTGAAGGAGGAGATCTCTACGAGCAGTACTTC. Amino acids: CASSEGGDLYEQYF.

The chain has TRBV3-1 (or the pseudogene TRBV3-2) and TRBJ2-1; 15 nucleotides align to TRBD2. The V gene's germline CDR1 is LGHDT and CDR2 YNNKEL (reference sequence). With 3 bases clipped from V and 8 bases from J, the junction kept 14 bases outside the gene matches. The CDR3 runs to 19 residues. The CDR3, as DNA: TGTGCCAGCAGCCAGGATTTCGGACTAGCGGGGGGGAGGTTAGATGAGCAGTTCTTC. This encodes CASSQDFGLAGGRLDEQFF.

V and J are TRBV19 and TRBJ2-7; maybe TRBD2 (5 bases). Trimming cost V 5 bases and J 7 bases, with 18 bases left between them. CDR1 LNHDA and CDR2 SQIVND come from the germline V gene (reference sequence). The CDR3 extends over 14 amino acids. CDR3 loop: CASSPGLLYAEQYF. In DNA form, the CDR3 reads TGTGCCAGTAGTCCCGGACTGCTCTACGCGGAGCAGTACTTC.

This clone was counted once. The chain recombines TRBV5-1 with TRBJ2-3; D possibly corresponds to TRBD1 (6 bases). Germline assignment: CDR1 SGHRS and CDR2 YFSETQ. V was trimmed by 4 bases and J by 2 bases, leaving 11 bases between them. The CDR3 has 14 amino acids. In nucleotides, the CDR3 is TGCGCCAGCAGCGGCCGGGACACCACAGATACGCAGTATTTT. Amino acids: CASSGRDTTDTQYF.

This clone occurred once. The rearrangement links TRBV28 to TRBJ2-7, with 8 nucleotides matching TRBD1. Germline CDR1 reads MDHEN; CDR2 reads SYDVKM. V gave up 3 bases and J gave up 1 base; unmatched junction bases: 8. This CDR3 is built from 16 residues. The CDR3 sequence: CASSFPRQGLSYEQYF. The CDR3 DNA sequence: TGTGCCAGCAGTTTCCCCAGACAGGGGTTGTCCTACGAGCAGTACTTC.

This chain's CDR3 is CASSSRDSPTYEQYF. In DNA form, the CDR3 reads TGTGCCAGCAGCTCGAGGGACAGTCCAACCTACGAGCAGTACTTC. This rearrangement joins TRBV7-3 to TRBJ2-7; 7 bases line up with TRBD1. The V and J ends lost 4 bases and 2 bases, in that order; junction bases with no gene match: 8. The CDR3 sequence is 15 residues long. From germline, CDR1 is SGHTA and CDR2 FQGTGA.

The J gene is TRBJ2-3, the V gene TRBV27; maybe TRBD2 (6 bases). Germline V CDR1 and CDR2: MNHEY, SMNVEV (reference sequence). The CDR3 loop spans 18 amino acids. The germline V and J ends were trimmed by 0 bases and 6 bases, with 22 bases remaining between them. The CDR3 loop is CASSLSIVPGPAGDTQYF. In nucleotides, the CDR3 is TGTGCCAGCAGTTTATCGATCGTCCCAGGCCCGGCGGGGGATACGCAGTATTTT.

This chain uses TRBV5-6 with TRBJ2-2; a weak D match, TRBD1 (5 bases). Germline CDR1 is SGHDT and CDR2 is YYEEEE. CDR3 length: 16 residues. V dropped 4 bases and J dropped 7 bases, with 20 bases sitting between them. CDR3 coding DNA: TGTGCCAGCAGCCCAGTGAGTGTATATGGACACGGGGAGCTGTTTTTT. Its protein product is CASSPVSVYGHGELFF.

The chain links TRBV5-4 to TRBJ2-5; 10 bases line up with TRBD1. Germline assignment: CDR1 SGHNT and CDR2 YYREEE (reference sequence). The CDR3 spans 15 residues. V shed 4 bases and J 1 base; nucleotides not matched to a gene: 4. CDR3 bases: TGTGCCAGCAGCCCCGGGACAGGGGTCCAAGAGACCCAGTACTTC. This encodes CASSPGTGVQETQYF.

The V call is TRBV6-5, the J call TRBJ1-5; tentatively, D is TRBD1 (5 bases). The germline gives CDR1 MNHEY, CDR2 SVGAGI. This CDR3 is 15 amino acids long. The V end was cut by 2 bases, the J end by 4 bases, with 12 bases between. CDR3 sequence: CASSYGGVGNQPQHF. The CDR3 DNA sequence: TGTGCCAGCAGTTACGGGGGGGTTGGAAATCAGCCCCAGCATTTT.

The V gene is TRBV4-2, the J gene TRBJ1-5, with no clear D. V shed 4 bases and J shed 5 bases, with 12 bases lying between them. The germline V gene has CDR1 LGHNA and CDR2 YNFKEQ. CDR3 length: 14 amino acids. The CDR3 nucleotides are TGTGCCAGCAGCCGTGGGCAGGAAGATCAGCCCCAGCATTTT. This translates into CASSRGQEDQPQHF.

V gene TRBV18 combines with J gene TRBJ2-1, with 7 nucleotides matching TRBD2. Per the germline V gene, CDR1 is KGHSH and CDR2 is LQKENI. Trimming cost V 4 bases and J 7 bases; bases outside gene matches: 7. The CDR3 is made up of 14 amino acids. CDR3: CASSLGGGPNEQFF. CDR3 DNA: TGTGCCAGCTCACTGGGGGGAGGGCCGAATGAGCAGTTCTTC.

The genes are TRBV5-1 and TRBJ2-7, with 8 bases fitting TRBD2. This CDR3 is built from 16 residues. Trimming took 4 bases from V and 5 from J; bases not matched to a gene: 14. From germline, CDR1 is SGHRS and CDR2 YFSETQ. The CDR3: CASSPGLVWGEDEQYF. For the CDR3, the DNA is TGCGCCAGCAGCCCGGGACTAGTTTGGGGGGAGGACGAGCAGTACTTC.